The rows below give T cell receptor beta chains drawn from one sample of a study of OX40 agonist ivuxolimab in advanced cancers. Data came from immunoSEQ multiplex PCR; TCRdb stores just in-frame clones and leaves some out. The sample carries 65,000 to 80,000 clones, more than 85% recorded once. Sample: CD4+ or CD8+ T cells sorted from blood, taken in a trial of the OX40 agonist ivuxolimab. The receptors stem from an adult with an advanced solid tumor such as melanoma, head and neck, liver or kidney cancer. Both conserved end residues are part of each CDR3. The D gene is left open where the match is weak. Rows give clone size only sometimes, using once, few, many, or a class for an expanded clone.

d_gene,v_gene,abundance,j_gene,CDR3nt,CDR3aa
.,TRBV5-1,few,TRBJ1-1,TGCGCCAGCAGCTTGGAAGCGAACACTGAAGCTTTCTTT,CASSLEANTEAFF
.,TRBV11-3,.,TRBJ2-4,TGTGCCAGCAGCTTAGGGAACAGTGTAGCCAAAAACATTCAGTACTTC,CASSLGNSVAKNIQYF
TRBD2,TRBV4-2,.,TRBJ2-1,TGTGCCAGCAGCCAAGTACGAGCGGGAGGGCCGGGGAATGAGCAGTTCTTC,CASSQVRAGGPGNEQFF
.,TRBV19,.,TRBJ1-1,TGTGCCAGCCGCAGGGGCGAGAACACTGAAGCTTTCTTT,CASRRGENTEAFF
TRBD1,TRBV2,.,TRBJ2-7,TGTGCCAGCAGGGCTACAGGGGGAAACGAGCAGTACTTC,CASRATGGNEQYF
TRBD2,TRBV4-1,.,TRBJ2-6,TGCGCCAGCAGCCAAGTTCGGGGGGTCAGGACTGGGGCCAACGTCCTGACTTTC,CASSQVRGVRTGANVLTF
.,TRBV28,.,TRBJ2-6,TGTGCCAGCATCAAACGGGGCTCCCTGTCTGGGGCCAACGTCCTGACTTTC,CASIKRGSLSGANVLTF
.,TRBV28,.,TRBJ2-7,TGTGCCAGCAGTTTTGGGACTCCCCCTGTGGAGCAGTACTTC,CASSFGTPPVEQYF
TRBD1,TRBV5-4,.,TRBJ2-3,TGTGCCAGCAGCTTGGGACAGGGTCGGGCAGATACGCAGTATTTT,CASSLGQGRADTQYF
TRBD2,TRBV5-6,.,TRBJ2-5,TGTGCCAGCAGCTCTCTCGGACTAGTTCAAGAGACCCAGTACTTC,CASSSLGLVQETQYF
.,TRBV18,once,TRBJ2-7,TGTGCCAGCTCACAGGCAATAGCCGACGAGCAGTACTTC,CASSQAIADEQYF
.,TRBV28,.,TRBJ2-4,TGTGCCAGCAGAGAAGAGAACCCAGCCAAAAACATTCAGTACTTC,CASREENPAKNIQYF
.,TRBV18,.,TRBJ2-6,TGTGCCAGCTCTCGGGCCTTCTCTGGGGCCAACGTCCTGACTTTC,CASSRAFSGANVLTF
.,TRBV9,.,TRBJ2-1,TGTGCCAGCAGCCAAACGGGGGGCGGCTACAATGAGCAGTTCTTC,CASSQTGGGYNEQFF
.,TRBV4-1,.,TRBJ2-1,TGCGCCAGCAGCCAGATTTTAGCGAATGAGCAGTTCTTC,CASSQILANEQFF
.,TRBV2,.,TRBJ2-3,TGTGCCTGCACAGGGAGAAATACGCAGTATTTT,CACTGRNTQYF
.,TRBV5-1,.,TRBJ2-2,TGCGCCAGCATCTTTTCGGGGGTCGGCACCGGGGAGCTGTTTTTT,CASIFSGVGTGELFF
TRBD2,TRBV6-1,.,TRBJ2-7,TGTGCCAGCAGCACTAGCGGCTACGAGCAGTACTTC,CASSTSGYEQYF
TRBD1,TRBV11-2,.,TRBJ1-4,TGTGCCAGCAGCATCAGACAGGGCCTCAATGAAAAACTGTTTTTT,CASSIRQGLNEKLFF
TRBD1,TRBV18,.,TRBJ2-1,TGTGCCAGCTCTCCACCTCCGGGACAGGGTTCCGATGAGCAGTTCTTC,CASSPPPGQGSDEQFF
.,TRBV15,few,TRBJ1-6,TGTGCCACCAGCAGAGATTGGGGTTCACCCCTCCACTTT,CATSRDWGSPLHF
TRBD2,TRBV4-1,once,TRBJ2-3,TGCGCCAGCAGCCAAGAGAGGCGACTAGCGGGGCCCACAGATACGCAGTATTTT,CASSQERRLAGPTDTQYF
TRBD1,TRBV28,.,TRBJ1-2,TGTGCCAGCAGAGCGACAGGGAAGAGCGACTATGGCTACACCTTC,CASRATGKSDYGYTF
TRBD1,TRBV6-5,.,TRBJ2-7,TGTGCCAGCAGTTGGGACAGGGAGTTAGCCTACGAGCAGTACTTC,CASSWDRELAYEQYF
.,TRBV21-1,.,TRBJ2-2,TGTGCCAGCAGCAAGGGTGGGTGGACTAGCGGGGCCGGGGAGCTGTTTTTT,CASSKGGWTSGAGELFF
.,TRBV4-3,.,TRBJ2-7,TGCGCCAGCAGCCAGGGCCCGACAGGACTCTTTTACGAGCAGTACTTC,CASSQGPTGLFYEQYF
.,TRBV2,few,TRBJ1-4,TGTGCCAGCAGTACTCGGGGAACAGAAAAACTGTTTTTT,CASSTRGTEKLFF